This TCR beta chain is from a study of cytomegalovirus exposure and HLA in healthy donors. Study conclusions and caveats: Subsequent analysis revealed that first-cohort TCR clusters tended to co-occur in the 90 to 150 validation repertoires. Most observed TCR sequences were rare, whereas some public TCRs were detected in many donors.

This clone has only a few counts. Its target is unknown. The CDR3 loop spans 13 amino acids. V lost 7 bases and J 11 bases, leaving 15 bases between the germline ends. Germline CDR1 is LNHDA and CDR2 is SQIVND (reference sequence). The donors were part of the validation cohort, which consisted of under 150 subjects and was separate from the first cohort of 666 subjects. TCRdb keeps only in-frame clones here, not all; method: immunoSEQ multiplex PCR. The top ten hold less than 8% of the sample, which has some 150,000 clones, just under 90% seen once. The sample was PBMCs. This TCR derives from a woman between 25 and 40 years old in good health and CMV-seropositive. V is TRBV19 and J is TRBJ1-6; D is unresolved. The CDR3 reads CASKVGGGAPLHF. The CDR3 DNA is TGTGCCAGTAAAGTGGGTGGTGGAGCACCCCTCCACTTT.